The T cell receptor beta chain under discussion was sequenced for a study of blood T cell repertoires in COVID-19. Whole-study context: Researchers got acute and convalescent COVID-19 samples from the United States, Italy and Spain.

Recruited during active infection, patients (from Seattle) were subsequently followed longitudinally. V shed 3 bases and J shed 11 bases, with 10 bases lying between them. This CDR3 is built from 11 residues. In the authors' methods: Reference gene primer amplification gave estimated nucleated cell counts. Profiling relied on immunoSEQ multiplex PCR, and the TCRdb table lists in-frame clones only, not all of them. V, J and clone size derive from that table, while D and trimming were established from the DNA sequence. The table records approximately 120,000 clones, approximately 89% of them present only once.

The rearrangement links TRBV12-3 or TRBV12-4 to TRBJ1-1; no reliable D call. The sequenced material came from peripheral blood. The sequence was obtained from a woman of 80 years or more with COVID-19, enrolled during active disease. The CDR3 is CASSLMGSAFF. Here the CDR3 DNA reads TGTGCCAGCAGTTTGATGGGGAGCGCTTTCTTT.